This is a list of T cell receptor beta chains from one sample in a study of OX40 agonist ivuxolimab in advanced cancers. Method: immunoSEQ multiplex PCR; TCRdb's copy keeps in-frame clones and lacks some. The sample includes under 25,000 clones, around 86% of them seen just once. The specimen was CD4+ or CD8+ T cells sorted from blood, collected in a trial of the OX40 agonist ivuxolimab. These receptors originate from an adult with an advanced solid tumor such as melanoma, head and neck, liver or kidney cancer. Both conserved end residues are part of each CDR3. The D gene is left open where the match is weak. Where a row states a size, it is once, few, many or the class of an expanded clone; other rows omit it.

CDR3nt: TGTGCCAGCAGTTTAATACAGGGGACCTACGAGCAGTACTTC
CDR3aa: CASSLIQGTYEQYF
j_gene: TRBJ2-7
d_gene: TRBD1
v_gene: TRBV13
abundance: .

CDR3nt: TGTGCCAGCAGCCCTACAGGGTACAATCAGCCCCAGCATTTT
CDR3aa: CASSPTGYNQPQHF
j_gene: TRBJ1-5
d_gene: .
v_gene: TRBV28
abundance: .

CDR3nt: TGCGCCAGCAGTGAGTTCGGTCCAGCGGGAGAGACCCAGTACTTC
CDR3aa: CASSEFGPAGETQYF
j_gene: TRBJ2-5
d_gene: .
v_gene: TRBV10-1
abundance: .

CDR3nt: TGTGCCAGCAGTTTACTAGGGGGGGCGAGCACAGATACGCAGTATTTT
CDR3aa: CASSLLGGASTDTQYF
j_gene: TRBJ2-3
d_gene: .
v_gene: TRBV27
abundance: .

CDR3nt: TGTGCCAGCAGTGCAGGGGGGAATGAGCAGTTCTTC
CDR3aa: CASSAGGNEQFF
j_gene: TRBJ2-1
d_gene: .
v_gene: TRBV6-1
abundance: once

CDR3nt: TGTGCCAGCAGCTACCGCGAGGCCCGAAGCTCCTACGAGCAGTACTTC
CDR3aa: CASSYREARSSYEQYF
j_gene: TRBJ2-7
d_gene: .
v_gene: TRBV7-9
abundance: .

CDR3nt: TGTGCCAGCAGCGTAAGTGGGGGCTCCTACAATGAGCAGTTCTTC
CDR3aa: CASSVSGGSYNEQFF
j_gene: TRBJ2-1
d_gene: .
v_gene: TRBV9
abundance: .

CDR3nt: TGTGCCAGCAGCGTAGCCAGCGTAGATTATGAGCAGTTCTTC
CDR3aa: CASSVASVDYEQFF
j_gene: TRBJ2-1
d_gene: .
v_gene: TRBV9
abundance: medium-sized

CDR3nt: TGTGCCAGCAGTCCACCCTCAGGTACGCAGTATTTT
CDR3aa: CASSPPSGTQYF
j_gene: TRBJ2-3
d_gene: .
v_gene: TRBV27
abundance: .

CDR3nt: TGTGCCAGCAGAGGATCCCAAGAGACCCAGTACTTC
CDR3aa: CASRGSQETQYF
j_gene: TRBJ2-5
d_gene: .
v_gene: TRBV9
abundance: .

CDR3nt: TGTGCCAGCAGCTTGGTCCCGGTACATACGCAGTATTTT
CDR3aa: CASSLVPVHTQYF
j_gene: TRBJ2-3
d_gene: .
v_gene: TRBV5-5
abundance: .

CDR3nt: TGCGCCAGCAGTGAGTCCGGACTAGCGGGGGGGCCGCCCCCGGATACGCAGTATTTT
CDR3aa: CASSESGLAGGPPPDTQYF
j_gene: TRBJ2-3
d_gene: TRBD2
v_gene: TRBV10-1
abundance: .

CDR3nt: TGTGCCAGCAGTATCATACTCCCCCCGGGGGCGGATCAGCCCCAGCATTTT
CDR3aa: CASSIILPPGADQPQHF
j_gene: TRBJ1-5
d_gene: .
v_gene: TRBV28
abundance: .

CDR3nt: TGTGCCAGCAGTCCAAGCGGACAGGGGGCTCACGAGCAGTACTTC
CDR3aa: CASSPSGQGAHEQYF
j_gene: TRBJ2-7
d_gene: TRBD1
v_gene: TRBV28
abundance: .

CDR3nt: TGCAGCGTTATCTCCGTGGCTCTTAACTATGGCTACACCTTC
CDR3aa: CSVISVALNYGYTF
j_gene: TRBJ1-2
d_gene: .
v_gene: TRBV29-1
abundance: .

CDR3nt: TGTGCCAGCTCACCTTACGACGGGGGGGATGAGCAGTTCTTC
CDR3aa: CASSPYDGGDEQFF
j_gene: TRBJ2-1
d_gene: TRBD2
v_gene: TRBV18
abundance: .

CDR3nt: TGTGCCAGCAGTGATAGGGGGGTGGGGACTGAAGCTTTCTTT
CDR3aa: CASSDRGVGTEAFF
j_gene: TRBJ1-1
d_gene: .
v_gene: TRBV25-1
abundance: once

CDR3nt: TGCGCCAGCAGCCAAGTCGGCGGGGCCCCATTGAACGAGCAGTACTTC
CDR3aa: CASSQVGGAPLNEQYF
j_gene: TRBJ2-7
d_gene: .
v_gene: TRBV4-1
abundance: .

CDR3nt: TGTGCCAGCAGCGTAGATGGCCACACAGATACGCAGTATTTT
CDR3aa: CASSVDGHTDTQYF
j_gene: TRBJ2-3
d_gene: .
v_gene: TRBV9
abundance: .

CDR3nt: TGTGCCAGCAGTGGAGGGGGGTCCTACGAGCAGTACTTC
CDR3aa: CASSGGGSYEQYF
j_gene: TRBJ2-7
d_gene: .
v_gene: TRBV2
abundance: .

CDR3nt: TGTGCCACCAGCAGCGATCAGACCAATCAGCCCCAGCATTTT
CDR3aa: CATSSDQTNQPQHF
j_gene: TRBJ1-5
d_gene: .
v_gene: TRBV15
abundance: .

CDR3nt: TGTGCCAGCAGCTGGCGTGGGGTTGGCCAAGAGACCCAGTACTTC
CDR3aa: CASSWRGVGQETQYF
j_gene: TRBJ2-5
d_gene: .
v_gene: TRBV7-4
abundance: .

CDR3nt: TGTGCCAGCAGCTTAAACGGCGGGGCCAGCGGGAACGCCCAGTACTTC
CDR3aa: CASSLNGGASGNAQYF
j_gene: TRBJ2-5
d_gene: TRBD2
v_gene: TRBV7-8
abundance: .

CDR3nt: TGTGCCAGCAGCTCCGGGACAGGGGGCGCCTACAACTATGGCTACACCTTC
CDR3aa: CASSSGTGGAYNYGYTF
j_gene: TRBJ1-2
d_gene: TRBD1
v_gene: TRBV7-9
abundance: .

CDR3nt: TGTGCCAGCAGTATTAGCCCCCAGGGGCCAGAGTGGAGCAATCAGCCCCAGCATTTT
CDR3aa: CASSISPQGPEWSNQPQHF
j_gene: TRBJ1-5
d_gene: .
v_gene: TRBV5-6
abundance: .

CDR3nt: TGCGCCAGCAGCCACGGCGGGACAGATATCGTCTACGAGCAGTACTTC
CDR3aa: CASSHGGTDIVYEQYF
j_gene: TRBJ2-7
d_gene: .
v_gene: TRBV4-1
abundance: .

CDR3nt: TGTGCCATCAGTGATACAGGGGCGAACACCGGGGAGCTGTTTTTT
CDR3aa: CAISDTGANTGELFF
j_gene: TRBJ2-2
d_gene: TRBD1
v_gene: TRBV10-3
abundance: .

CDR3nt: TGTGCCAGCACCTGGGACCGGGGCCGAGGCACAGATACGCAGTATTTT
CDR3aa: CASTWDRGRGTDTQYF
j_gene: TRBJ2-3
d_gene: .
v_gene: TRBV2
abundance: .

CDR3nt: TGTGCCAGCAGCCCCTACCGCGGGGTAATATATTTT
CDR3aa: CASSPYRGVIYF
j_gene: TRBJ1-3
d_gene: .
v_gene: TRBV13
abundance: once

CDR3nt: TGTGCCAGCAGCCCCCAGGGGGCGGGCAACACTGAAGCTTTCTTT
CDR3aa: CASSPQGAGNTEAFF
j_gene: TRBJ1-1
d_gene: TRBD1
v_gene: TRBV9
abundance: .

CDR3nt: TGTGCCAGCAGCTTAGTCGGGGCAGGGCACTACGAGCAGTACTTC
CDR3aa: CASSLVGAGHYEQYF
j_gene: TRBJ2-7
d_gene: .
v_gene: TRBV7-9
abundance: .

CDR3nt: TGCAGCGCATCGACAGGCTGGGGGACTGAAGCTTTCTTT
CDR3aa: CSASTGWGTEAFF
j_gene: TRBJ1-1
d_gene: .
v_gene: TRBV29-1
abundance: few

CDR3nt: TGTGCCAGCAGTTACTTAGGAGCGGGAGACTGGAATGAGCAGTTCTTC
CDR3aa: CASSYLGAGDWNEQFF
j_gene: TRBJ2-1
d_gene: TRBD2
v_gene: TRBV6-5
abundance: .

CDR3nt: TGTGCCAGTAGTATCTGGGGGAACACTGAAGCTTTCTTT
CDR3aa: CASSIWGNTEAFF
j_gene: TRBJ1-1
d_gene: .
v_gene: TRBV19
abundance: once

CDR3nt: TGTGCCAGCAGTTTTCGGGCTAGCAGCTATACGCAGTATTTT
CDR3aa: CASSFRASSYTQYF
j_gene: TRBJ2-3
d_gene: .
v_gene: TRBV28
abundance: .

CDR3nt: TGTGCCAGCAGTGACCGGGACAGGGCACCCACAGATACGCAGTATTTT
CDR3aa: CASSDRDRAPTDTQYF
j_gene: TRBJ2-3
d_gene: TRBD1
v_gene: TRBV25-1
abundance: large

CDR3nt: TGCGCCAGCAGCCCGACGCAGCACAATGAGCAGTTCTTC
CDR3aa: CASSPTQHNEQFF
j_gene: TRBJ2-1
d_gene: .
v_gene: TRBV4-1
abundance: .